What follows describes a single TCR beta chain. Libraries were prepared by immunoSEQ multiplex PCR; TCRdb keeps only in-frame clonotypes and omits some of them. This sample has fewer than 55,000 clones; approximately 77% occur once, and the top ten carry around 2.4%. The CDR3 extends over 17 amino acids. With V trimmed by 3 bases and J by 6 bases, 12 bases remained unmatched. CDR1 and CDR2 from the germline V gene are KGHSH and LQKENI. This sample is drawn from a study of radiotherapy plus CTLA-4 blockade in lung cancer. The receptor was isolated from a human donor with non-small cell lung cancer whose response to radiotherapy plus ipilimumab could not be evaluated. Sequencing used peripheral blood, obtained from a patient treated with radiotherapy plus ipilimumab. This sequence joins TRBV18 and TRBJ1-5, with 9 bases that match TRBD1. The DNA of the CDR3 is TGTGCCAGCTCACCTACCGGAATACAGGGGGCGGGTCAGCCCCAGCATTTT. It encodes CASSPTGIQGAGQPQHF. Drawing the rest from reference TRBV18 and TRBJ1-5, the complete variable domain is NAGVMQNPRHLVRRRGQEARLRCSPMKGHSHVYWYRQLPEEGLKFMVYLQKENIIDESGMPKERFSAEFPKEGPSILRIQQVVRGDSAAYFCASSPTGIQGAGQPQHFGDGTRLSIL.